Presented here are 31 T cell receptor beta chains from one specimen sequenced in a study of patients and donors after allogeneic stem cell transplantation. TCRdb re-analysed the RT-PCR reads in MiXCR, keeping a single row per CDR3 protein. The sample has 70,000 to 100,000 distinct CDR3 sequences, 5% seen once; the top ten hold 2.5% to 3%. Input material: blood, either unsorted or a sorted T cell fraction (not recorded which). The receptors were gathered from a human donor who was either an allogeneic HSCT recipient or a stem cell or donor lymphocyte infusion donor (not recorded which). It is not recorded whose cells these are; they may come from a transplant donor.

This clonotype has just one count. CDR3 protein: CSVTGTQPNQPQHF. The CDR3 region has the DNA TGCAGTGTAACCGGGACCCAGCCAAATCAGCCCCAGCATTTT. This rearrangement joins TRBV20-1 to TRBJ1-5; TRBD1 is a possible D gene (5 bases). Germline CDR1 is DFQATT and CDR2 is SNEGSKA (reference sequence). CDR3 size: 14 residues. Trimming stripped 7 bases from V and 4 bases from J, with 17 bases between.

This clonotype was picked up a small number of times. This sequence joins TRBV19 and TRBJ1-1; no reliable D call. Germline-derived CDR1 and CDR2 are LNHDA and SQIVND (reference sequence). V lost 5 bases and J lost 4, with 8 bases in between. The CDR3 is 12 residues long. CDR3 in DNA: TGTGCCAGTAGTCAAAGGGTCACTGAAGCTTTCTTT. Amino acid sequence: CASSQRVTEAFF. Together with reference TRBV19 and TRBJ1-1, the CDR3 gives the full variable domain: DGGITQSPKYLFRKEGQNVTLSCEQNLNHDAMYWYRQDPGQGLRLIYYSQIVNDFQKGDIAEGYSVSREKKESFPLTVTSAQKNPTAFYLCASSQRVTEAFFGQGTRLTVV.

Judged by abundance, this clonotype is medium-sized. The DNA for the CDR3 is TGTGCCACCCAGTCTTCGGCGGGGGGTATTGAGCAGTTCTTC. This translates into CATQSSAGGIEQFF. This rearrangement joins TRBV10-3 to TRBJ2-1, with 8 bases aligning to TRBD2. This CDR3 spans 14 amino acids. Trimming cost V 10 bases and J 9 bases; bases outside gene matches: 14. CDR1 is ENHRY and CDR2 is SYGVKD in the germline V gene.

This clonotype was counted at least ten times. The J gene is TRBJ2-7, the V gene TRBV30, with 8 bases identical to TRBD2. V gave up 7 bases and J gave up 5 bases; unmatched junction bases: 13. This CDR3 contains 14 residues. Germline loops: CDR1 GTSNPN, CDR2 SVGIG (reference sequence). CDR3 amino acids: CAYHLPRGGNEQYF. Here the CDR3 DNA reads TGTGCCTACCACTTGCCCCGGGGGGGCAACGAGCAGTACTTC.

The table lists this clonotype with many counts. The rearrangement joins TRBV10-2 to TRBJ2-3; unclear D gene. This CDR3 is 14 amino acids long. The V gene lost 2 bases and the J gene lost 0 bases, with 6 bases spanning the gap. The germline CDR1 and CDR2 sequences are WSHSY and SAAADI. CDR3 sequence reads: CASSEPGSTDTQYF. As DNA, the CDR3 is TGCGCCAGCAGTGAGCCCGGGAGCACAGATACGCAGTATTTT.

The V call is TRBV27, the J call TRBJ2-5; D possibly corresponds to TRBD1 (5 bases). Germline V gene lookup returns CDR1 MNHEY and CDR2 SMNVEV (reference sequence). V was shortened by 3 bases and J by 5 bases, with 13 bases between the two germline ends. The CDR3 contains 14 residues. CDR3 DNA: TGTGCCAGCAGTTTCGCCCAGGGCCGGGAGACCCAGTACTTC. Translating gives CASSFAQGRETQYF.

This clonotype was picked up many times. The chain joins TRBV5-1 to TRBJ1-4; maybe TRBD1 (6 bases). V was cut by 0 bases and J by 5 bases, with 11 bases left in between. Germline CDR1 is SGHRS and CDR2 is YFSETQ. This CDR3 contains 15 residues. The CDR3 protein is CASSLVGGQNEKLFF. The CDR3 DNA follows: TGCGCCAGCAGCTTGGTGGGGGGCCAGAATGAAAAACTGTTTTTT.

There are many counts of this clonotype. This chain links TRBV3-1 with TRBJ2-3, with D possibly being TRBD1 (6 bases). The CDR3 totals 15 residues. The V gene lost 4 bases and the J gene lost 2 bases, with 13 bases spanning the gap. The V gene's germline CDR1 is LGHDT and CDR2 YNNKEL (reference sequence). The CDR3 loop reads CASSPQGTTTDTQYF. Here the CDR3 DNA reads TGTGCCAGCAGCCCACAGGGTACCACCACAGATACGCAGTATTTT.

Ten or more counts support this clonotype. The V and J genes are TRBV7-3 and TRBJ2-2; D perhaps matches TRBD2 (6 bases). Trimming took off 6 bases at V and 0 bases at J, with 8 bases between the two ends. Per germline, CDR1 SGHTA and CDR2 FQGTGA. The length of the CDR3 is 14 residues. The CDR3 sequence is CASRLASNTGELFF. DNA of the CDR3: TGTGCCAGCAGGCTAGCGTCGAACACCGGGGAGCTGTTTTTT.

This clonotype rates as medium-sized. The chain links TRBV5-1 to TRBJ2-2, with D uncertain. This CDR3 region has 14 residues. V was shortened by 7 bases and J by 3 bases, with 13 bases between the two germline ends. CDR1 is SGHRS, CDR2 YFSETQ, per germline. This CDR3 is CASQDEGYTGELFF. The DNA of the CDR3 is TGCGCCAGCCAGGACGAAGGTTACACCGGGGAGCTGTTTTTT.

Worth noting for this clonotype: Given a much more abundant clone one base away, this may be a read error. The rearrangement joins TRBV27 to TRBJ2-3; the match to TRBD2 covers 13 bases. CDR3 size: 18 residues. CDR1 is MNHEY, CDR2 SMNVEV, per germline (reference sequence). The CDR3 nucleotides are TGTGCCAGCAGTTCTCCTAGACTAGCGGGGGGTAGCACAGATACGCAGTGTTTT. Translated: CASSSPRLAGGSTDTQCF.

This clonotype has a count of ten or more. The V and J genes are TRBV3-1 and TRBJ2-7, with D possibly TRBD2 on 6 matching bases. Per germline, CDR1 LGHDT and CDR2 YNNKEL (reference sequence). The V end was cut by 6 bases, the J end by 5 bases, with 20 bases between. The CDR3 extends over 15 amino acids. The CDR3 is CASSPLGLRGDEQYF. The DNA for the CDR3 is TGTGCCAGCAGTCCCCTGGGACTGCGCGGGGACGAGCAGTACTTC.

In this sample, this clonotype turned up a few times. The rearrangement uses TRBV11-3 and TRBJ2-1; perhaps TRBD2 as D (6 bases). CDR1 and CDR2 (germline): SGHNT, YENEEA. This CDR3 has 17 amino acids. V shed 1 base and J shed 3 bases, with 16 bases lying between them. CDR3 loop: CASSLGTTISDYNEQFF. As DNA, the CDR3 is TGTGCCAGCAGCTTAGGGACTACCATTAGTGACTACAATGAGCAGTTCTTC.

This clonotype was counted at least ten times. The chain uses TRBV11-1 and TRBJ2-2, with D possibly matching TRBD2 (6 bases). CDR3 length: 19 residues. Per the germline V gene, CDR1 is SGHAT and CDR2 is FQDESV (reference sequence). Trimming shortened V by 1 base and J by 3 bases, and 21 bases separated the two germline ends. CDR3 amino acids: CASSLGSLAAGLYTGELFF. The CDR3 bases are TGTGCCAGCAGCTTAGGATCCTTGGCAGCGGGTCTATACACCGGGGAGCTGTTTTTT.

This clonotype was seen at least ten times. CDR3 sequence (DNA): TGTGCCAGCAGCCGAGGGGCAGGTGATGAGCAGTTCTTC. Translating gives CASSRGAGDEQFF. The rearrangement uses TRBV7-6 and TRBJ2-1, with D perhaps given as TRBD1 or TRBD2 (5 bases each). The CDR3 totals 13 residues. Trimming pared 5 bases from V and 8 bases from J, leaving 13 bases between. The germline CDR1 and CDR2 sequences are SGHVS and FNYEAQ.

The table lists this clonotype with many counts. V usage is TRBV5-1 and J usage is TRBJ2-5; D not certain. Trimming took off 4 bases at V and 5 bases at J, with 12 bases between the two ends. In germline, CDR1 is SGHRS, CDR2 YFSETQ. The CDR3 length is 13 residues. This chain's CDR3 is CASSPIATETQYF. The CDR3 bases are TGCGCCAGCAGCCCTATAGCAACTGAGACCCAGTACTTC.

This clonotype was observed at least ten times. The chain combines TRBV15 with TRBJ1-5; D gene uncertain. The CDR3 is 14 residues long. The V and J ends lost 1 base and 4 bases respectively, with 8 bases between them. Per germline, CDR1 LNHNV and CDR2 YYDKDF (reference sequence). The CDR3 reads CATSRAGVNQPQHF. The CDR3 DNA is TGTGCCACCAGCAGAGCCGGGGTTAATCAGCCCCAGCATTTT. Supplemented by reference TRBV15 and TRBJ1-5, the full variable domain reads DAMVIQNPRYQVTQFGKPVTLSCSQTLNHNVMYWYQQKSSQAPKLLFHYYDKDFNNEADTPDNFQSRRPNTSFCFLDIRSPGLGDTAMYLCATSRAGVNQPQHFGDGTRLSIL.

This clonotype has a handful of counts. V is TRBV18 and J is TRBJ1-5; D uncertain. This CDR3 region has 16 residues. V dropped 2 bases and J dropped 0 bases, with 11 bases sitting between them. The germline V gene has CDR1 KGHSH and CDR2 LQKENI. CDR3 in amino acids: CASSPNPPSSNQPQHF. The CDR3 nucleotides read TGTGCCAGCTCACCAAATCCGCCCAGTAGCAATCAGCCCCAGCATTTT.

This clonotype came up many times. CDR3 sequence (DNA): TGTGCCAGCAGTCGACAGGGTTGGCCTGGAAACACCATATATTTT. It specifies CASSRQGWPGNTIYF. The chain joins TRBV12-3 or TRBV12-4 to TRBJ1-3; TRBD1 matches at 7 bases. The V segment lost 5 bases and the J segment 2 bases; nucleotides outside the gene matches: 6. The CDR3 spans 15 residues.

This clonotype was recorded many times. The DNA of the CDR3 is TGCGCCAGCAGCTGGGGCTGGACGGCCGGGTCAGATGAGCAGTTCTTC. It translates to CASSWGWTAGSDEQFF. V gene TRBV5-1 combines with J gene TRBJ2-1, with a tentative D call TRBD1 (5 bases). The V end was cut by 3 bases, the J end by 8 bases, with 21 bases between. Germline loops: CDR1 SGHRS, CDR2 YFSETQ. This CDR3 region has 16 residues.

This clonotype has at least ten counts. The J gene is TRBJ2-1, the V gene TRBV11-1; D may correspond to TRBD1 or TRBD2 (5 bases each). V was cut by 5 bases and J by 1 base, with 12 bases left in between. The CDR3 consists of 15 residues. The germline CDR1 and CDR2 sequences are SGHAT and FQDESV (reference sequence). CDR3 nucleotide sequence: TGTGCCAGCAGCCTCCGGGGCCCTTCCTACAATGAGCAGTTCTTC. Its protein is CASSLRGPSYNEQFF.

This clonotype was seen at least ten times. This chain uses TRBV29-1 with TRBJ1-2, with D tentatively TRBD1 (6 bases). There are 13 residues in the CDR3. Trimming left V 6 bases short and J 2 bases short, with 13 bases between. CDR1 and CDR2 from the germline V gene are SQVTM and ANQGSEA. For the CDR3, the DNA is TGCAGCGTCGCCGACAGGTCGAACTATGGCTACACCTTC. Amino acids: CSVADRSNYGYTF.

This clonotype was seen many times. This sequence joins TRBV6-5 and TRBJ1-2; D uncertain. Germline CDR1 reads MNHEY; CDR2 reads SVGAGI. This CDR3 is built from 15 residues. V lost 2 bases to trimming and J lost 0 bases, with 10 bases between them. The CDR3 DNA is TGTGCCAGCAGTTACGATTCCTTTTCTAACTATGGCTACACCTTC. Translated, it gives CASSYDSFSNYGYTF.

This clonotype was found many times. CDR3 nucleotide sequence: TGTGCCAGCAGCTTAGAACCCTCAGGGGGCGGATTTTATGGCTACACCTTC. Encoded protein: CASSLEPSGGGFYGYTF. J is TRBJ1-2 and V is TRBV11-2; 8 bases line up with TRBD1. V gave up 0 bases and J gave up 5 bases; unmatched junction bases: 11. The CDR3 length is 17 residues. In germline, CDR1 is SGHAT, CDR2 FQNNGV.

Ten or more counts support this clonotype. The chain joins TRBV5-1 to TRBJ2-7, with 8 bases identical to TRBD2. The junction had 9 bases not matched to a gene; V was cut back by 0 bases and J by 1 base. Germline assignment: CDR1 SGHRS and CDR2 YFSETQ. The length of the CDR3 is 17 residues. The CDR3 coding sequence is TGCGCCAGCAGCTTGGAGTTAGGTAGCGGGGAATCCTACGAGCAGTACTTC. It codes for CASSLELGSGESYEQYF. Full variable domain (outside the CDR3, taken from reference TRBV5-1 and TRBJ2-7): KAGVTQTPRYLIKTRGQQVTLSCSPISGHRSVSWYQQTPGQGLQFLFEYFSETQRNKGNFPGRFSGRQFSNSRSEMNVSTLELGDSALYLCASSLELGSGESYEQYFGPGTRLTVT.

This chain connects TRBV12-3 or TRBV12-4 to TRBJ2-7; D perhaps matches TRBD1 (6 bases). The CDR3 covers 14 residues. V shed 5 bases and J shed 2 bases, with 13 bases lying between them. CDR3 sequence reads: CASSKTGLTYEQYF. Here the CDR3 DNA reads TGTGCCAGCAGTAAGACAGGCTTGACCTACGAGCAGTACTTC.

This clonotype has only a few counts. The rearrangement uses TRBV6-1 and TRBJ1-2; no firm D call. This CDR3 has 14 residues. In germline, CDR1 is MNHNS, CDR2 SASEGT. Deletions cut 3 bases from V and 4 bases from J, with 12 bases between. The CDR3 coding sequence is TGTGCCAGCAGTGATTCGGCAGGCACCTATGGCTACACCTTC. Translating it yields CASSDSAGTYGYTF.

This clonotype was recorded a few times. V usage is TRBV5-1 and J usage is TRBJ2-1; D gene unclear. Deletions cut 0 bases from V and 8 bases from J, with 12 bases between. CDR3 length: 14 residues. Germline CDR1 and CDR2: SGHRS and YFSETQ. This CDR3 reads CASSLDSSRDEQFF. In DNA, the CDR3 is TGCGCCAGCAGCTTGGACTCAAGCCGGGATGAGCAGTTCTTC.

This clonotype was seen many times. This chain links TRBV5-1 with TRBJ2-2, with TRBD1 as a possible D gene (5 bases). CDR1 and CDR2 from the germline V gene are SGHRS and YFSETQ. CDR3 size: 16 residues. V was trimmed by 0 bases and J by 3 bases, leaving 12 bases between them. The CDR3 sequence is CASSLATAGYTGELFF. The CDR3 DNA is TGCGCCAGCAGCTTGGCCACGGCAGGGTACACCGGGGAGCTGTTTTTT.

This clonotype showed up many times. This chain links TRBV12-3 or TRBV12-4 with TRBJ1-2; the D is unclear. With 7 bases removed from V and 4 bases from J, the gap between germline ends came to 13 bases. There are 13 residues in the CDR3. CDR3 DNA sequence: TGTGCCAGCACAACTCAGGAGTTCTATGGCTACACCTTC. Its translation is CASTTQEFYGYTF.

This clonotype came up many times. The gene calls are TRBV7-3 and TRBJ2-2; 8 bases match TRBD1. This CDR3 region has 16 residues. Germline V CDR1 and CDR2: SGHTA, FQGTGA. J gave up 1 base and V 5 bases, and 6 bases lay outside the gene matches. The CDR3 here is CASSPWGTGNTGELFF. CDR3 DNA sequence: TGTGCCAGCAGCCCGTGGGGGACAGGGAACACCGGGGAGCTGTTTTTT.